This entry features one TCR beta chain sequence. The authors' processing: Reference gene primer amplification gave estimated nucleated cell counts. Clones were read by immunoSEQ multiplex PCR, and TCRdb kept only the in-frame ones, dropping some. That table supplies the V and J calls and clone size; D and trimming were determined from the DNA. The data contain about 150,000 clones, approximately 81% of them singletons. This sample was taken from a study of blood T cell repertoires in COVID-19. Background on the study: Whether acute or convalescent, the COVID-19 samples came from the United States, Italy and Spain. PBMCs, B-cell-depleted T cells, or T cells provided the cDNA or gDNA that made up the material.

The CDR3 spans 14 residues. Trimming took off 10 bases at V and 3 bases at J, with 18 bases between the two ends. CDR1 is SNHLY and CDR2 is FYNNEI in the germline V gene. Specimen: peripheral blood. The source of this sequence is a woman aged 60-70 years with active or convalescent COVID-19. The chain links TRBV2 to TRBJ2-5, with D possibly matching TRBD1 (6 bases). CDR3 bases: TGTGCCACCTGCCCGGACAGAGCAAAAGAGACCCAGTACTTC. Residues: CATCPDRAKETQYF.